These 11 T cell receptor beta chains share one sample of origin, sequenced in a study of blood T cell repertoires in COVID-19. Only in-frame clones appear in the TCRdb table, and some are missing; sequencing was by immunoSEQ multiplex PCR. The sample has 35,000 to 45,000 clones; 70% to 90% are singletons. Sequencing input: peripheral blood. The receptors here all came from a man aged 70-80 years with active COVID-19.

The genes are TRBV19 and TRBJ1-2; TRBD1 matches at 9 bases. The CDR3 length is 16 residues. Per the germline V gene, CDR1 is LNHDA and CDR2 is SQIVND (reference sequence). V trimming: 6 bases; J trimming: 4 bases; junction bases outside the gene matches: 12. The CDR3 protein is CASSSHTTGGGYGYTF. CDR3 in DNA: TGTGCCAGTAGCAGCCATACCACAGGGGGCGGCTATGGCTACACCTTC.

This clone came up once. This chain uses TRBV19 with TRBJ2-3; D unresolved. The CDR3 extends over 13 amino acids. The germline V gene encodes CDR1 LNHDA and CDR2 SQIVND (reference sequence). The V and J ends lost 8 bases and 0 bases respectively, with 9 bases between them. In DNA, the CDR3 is TGTGCCAGTCGCATGAGGAGCACAGATACGCAGTATTTT. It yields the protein CASRMRSTDTQYF.

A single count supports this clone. CDR3: CASSRRGIGQPQHF. The CDR3 nucleotides read TGTGCCAGCAGTCGCCGGGGGATAGGCCAGCCCCAGCATTTT. V gene TRBV6-5 combines with J gene TRBJ1-5; maybe TRBD1 (5 bases). This CDR3 comprises 14 residues. The V gene lost 5 bases and the J gene lost 7 bases, with 15 bases spanning the gap. Germline V gene data show CDR1 as MNHEY and CDR2 as SVGAGI.

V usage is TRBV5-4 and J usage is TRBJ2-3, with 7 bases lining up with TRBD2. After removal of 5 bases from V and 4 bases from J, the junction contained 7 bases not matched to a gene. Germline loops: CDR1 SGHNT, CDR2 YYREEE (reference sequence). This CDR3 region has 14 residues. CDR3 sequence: CASRGGRAPDTQYF. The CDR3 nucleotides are TGTGCCAGCAGGGGAGGGCGGGCCCCAGATACGCAGTATTTT. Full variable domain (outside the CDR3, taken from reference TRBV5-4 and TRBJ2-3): ETGVTQSPTHLIKTRGQQVTLRCSSQSGHNTVSWYQQALGQGPQFIFQYYREEENGRGNFPPRFSGLQFPNYSSELNVNALELDDSALYLCASRGGRAPDTQYFGPGTRLTVL.

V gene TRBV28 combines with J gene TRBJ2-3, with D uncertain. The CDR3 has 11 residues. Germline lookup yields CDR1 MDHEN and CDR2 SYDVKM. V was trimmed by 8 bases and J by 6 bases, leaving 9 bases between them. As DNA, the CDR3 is TGTGCCAGCTCCTATGCCGATACGCAGTATTTT. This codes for CASSYADTQYF.

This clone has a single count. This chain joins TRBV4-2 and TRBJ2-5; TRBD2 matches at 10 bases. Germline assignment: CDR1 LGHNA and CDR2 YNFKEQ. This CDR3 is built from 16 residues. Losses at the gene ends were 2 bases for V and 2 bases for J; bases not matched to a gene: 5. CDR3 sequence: CASSQLGAGGQETQYF. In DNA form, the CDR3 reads TGTGCCAGCAGCCAACTCGGAGCGGGGGGGCAAGAGACCCAGTACTTC.

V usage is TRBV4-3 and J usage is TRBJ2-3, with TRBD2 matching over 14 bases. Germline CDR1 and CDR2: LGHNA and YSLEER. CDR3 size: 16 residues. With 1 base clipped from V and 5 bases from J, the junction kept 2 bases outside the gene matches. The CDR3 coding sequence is TGCGCCAGCAGCCAAGGACTAGCGGGGGGGCAAGATACGCAGTATTTT. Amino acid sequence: CASSQGLAGGQDTQYF.

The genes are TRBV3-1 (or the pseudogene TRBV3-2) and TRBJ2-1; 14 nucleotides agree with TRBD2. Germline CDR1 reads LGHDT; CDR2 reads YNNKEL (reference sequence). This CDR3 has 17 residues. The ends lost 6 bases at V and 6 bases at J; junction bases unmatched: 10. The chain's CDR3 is CASRKTGTSGSGNEQFF. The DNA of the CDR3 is TGTGCCAGCAGGAAGACCGGGACTAGCGGGAGCGGCAATGAGCAGTTCTTC.

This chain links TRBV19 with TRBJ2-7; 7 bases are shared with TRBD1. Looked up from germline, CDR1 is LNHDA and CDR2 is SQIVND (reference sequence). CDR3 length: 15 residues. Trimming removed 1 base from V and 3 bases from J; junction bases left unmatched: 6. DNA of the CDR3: TGTGCCAGTAGTATAGGGACAGGCCGGATCTACGAGCAGTACTTC. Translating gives CASSIGTGRIYEQYF.

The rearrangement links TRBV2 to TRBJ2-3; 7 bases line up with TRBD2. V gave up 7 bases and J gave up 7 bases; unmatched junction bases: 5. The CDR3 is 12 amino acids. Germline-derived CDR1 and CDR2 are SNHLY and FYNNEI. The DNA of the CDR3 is TGTGCCAGCAATGGGGGGGACCATACGCAGTATTTT. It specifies CASNGGDHTQYF.

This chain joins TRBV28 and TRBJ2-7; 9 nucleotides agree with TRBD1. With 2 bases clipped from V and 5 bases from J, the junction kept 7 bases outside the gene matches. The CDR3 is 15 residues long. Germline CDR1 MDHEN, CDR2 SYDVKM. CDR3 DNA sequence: TGTGCCAGCAGTTTAGGGGGACAGGGAGGGCACGAGCAGTACTTC. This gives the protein CASSLGGQGGHEQYF.